A single T cell receptor beta chain is shown here with its context. Its matching antigen is unknown. The entry originates in a study of cytomegalovirus exposure and HLA in healthy donors. Study-wide context: Approximately 180 million T cells yielded roughly 100 million unique TCR beta sequences, as an earlier analysis found. General study points: Using the classifier, cytomegalovirus status was reportedly diagnosed with high specificity and sensitivity. A cluster of highly shared sequence variants was likely a sequencing artifact.

PCR primers comprised 60 Vbeta and 13 Jbeta primers. Using immunoSEQ multiplex PCR, the repertoire was profiled, and TCRdb retains in-frame clones only, with some absent. Recorded for this sample: 100,000 to 150,000 clones. This CDR3 spans 15 amino acids. V dropped 6 bases and J dropped 1; count of bases not matched to a gene: 9. Germline loops: CDR1 MNHEY, CDR2 SMNVEV (reference sequence). This rearrangement joins TRBV27 to TRBJ2-7; 7 bases fit TRBD2. This TCR was sampled from a woman aged 40 to 50 in good health and CMV-seropositive. Sequenced sample: PBMCs. CDR3 coding DNA: TGTGCCAGCAGGGCGGCGGGAGTTGGATCCTACGAGCAGTACTTC. Protein sequence: CASRAAGVGSYEQYF.